There are many counts of the clone carrying this T cell receptor (beta chain). Its target is unknown. This record comes from a study of T cell repertoires in cytomegalovirus infection. On the study more broadly: Public signatures in TCR beta pointed to CMV infection and matching HLA type.

One entry per CDR3 protein results from TCRdb running MiXCR on the reads. Among around 210,000 distinct CDR3 sequences, approximately 7% were seen once, and the ten largest hold under 7.5%. V shed 0 bases and J shed 5 bases, with 11 bases lying between them. The CDR3 has 15 residues. From germline, CDR1 is LNHNV and CDR2 YYDKDF (reference sequence). Points from the study as a whole: HLA-C-restricted CMV-specific TCR beta clonotypes were dominant in the ex vivo response. Carriage of CMV together with the relevant HLA was identifiable through cumulative public TCR beta family frequency.

Sequencing was done on a sample of PBMCs. V and J are TRBV15 and TRBJ1-5; TRBD1 is a possible D gene (6 bases). The TCR comes from a human donor in good health (CMV status not recorded). Some clones in this sample may be carry-over from other donors' samples. CDR3 sequence (DNA): TGTGCCACCAGCAGAGATTGGGAGGGGGATCAGCCCCAGCATTTT. As protein: CATSRDWEGDQPQHF.